Included here is one TCR beta chain sequence, with context. Its antigen is as yet unknown. At one boundary the junction diverges from the germline segment, which might be a read error. The data were produced by immunoSEQ multiplex PCR, yet TCRdb's version contains in-frame clones alone and is incomplete. Of around 130,000 clones in the sample, around 84% were seen once. This entry is derived from a study of T cell responses to AZD1222 COVID-19 vaccine. Study-level background: Pooled together were second doses at about 4 or about 12 weeks. Overall study findings and caveats: Spike was spanned by vaccine-associated CD4 TCRs, which were dominant at 160-218 and 743-854. The breadth and depth of Spike-specific TCRs increased once two AZD1222 doses had been given. Only after the peak T cell response were repertoires sampled.

The CDR3 loop spans 9 amino acids. Germline values: CDR1 LNHDA, CDR2 SQIVND (reference sequence). This sequence originates from an adult in good health. Sequencing was performed on peripheral blood, taken on day 0 of AZD1222 vaccination. V gene TRBV19 combines with J gene TRBJ2-7; D is unclear. CDR3 loop: CASSIGDTF. For the CDR3, the DNA is TGTGCCAGTAGTATCGGAGACACCTTC.